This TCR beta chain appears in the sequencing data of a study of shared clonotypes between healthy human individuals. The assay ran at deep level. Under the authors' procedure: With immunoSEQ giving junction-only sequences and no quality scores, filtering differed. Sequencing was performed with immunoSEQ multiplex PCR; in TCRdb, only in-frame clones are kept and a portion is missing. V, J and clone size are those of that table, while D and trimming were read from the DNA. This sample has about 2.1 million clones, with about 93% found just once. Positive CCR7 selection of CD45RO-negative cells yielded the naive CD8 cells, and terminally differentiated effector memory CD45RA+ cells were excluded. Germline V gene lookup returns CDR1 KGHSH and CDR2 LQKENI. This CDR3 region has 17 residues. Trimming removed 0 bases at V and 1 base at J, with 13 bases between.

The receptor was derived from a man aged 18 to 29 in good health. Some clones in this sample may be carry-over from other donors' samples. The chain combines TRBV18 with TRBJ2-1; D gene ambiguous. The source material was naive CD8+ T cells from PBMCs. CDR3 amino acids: CASSPPKVPGSYNEQFF. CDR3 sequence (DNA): TGTGCCAGCTCACCACCGAAGGTCCCTGGATCCTACAATGAGCAGTTCTTC.